This T cell receptor (beta chain) stems from a study of CD8 T cells in Susac syndrome. RNA amounts of about 0.5 to 1 ug underwent reverse transcription with random hexamers. An immunoSEQ multiplex PCR generated amplified TCR beta CDR3 products spanning 54 Vbeta and 13 Jbeta. TCRdb reprocessed the immunoSEQ multiplex PCR reads via MiXCR and lists one record per CDR3 protein. This sample has over 350,000 distinct CDR3 sequences, with 75% to 90% found just once. Sequencing targeted TCR beta in blood CD8+ and CD4+ T cells. Each multiple sclerosis control was a treatment-naive patient with relapsing-remitting disease that was either stable or active. Purification of the CD8+ and CD4+ T cells relied on negative isolation, and TEMRA cells underwent FACS enrichment. The CDR3 runs 16 residues. Trimming took 0 bases from V and 2 from J, leaving 14 bases between them. Germline V gives CDR1 SGHNT, CDR2 YYREEE (reference sequence).

The material sequenced was CD8+ T cells from PBMCs. The chain uses TRBV5-4 and TRBJ2-5; a possible D gene is TRBD1 (6 bases). The clonotype was recovered from a human donor with multiple sclerosis. CDR3 sequence reads: CASSLARQDRQETQYF. CDR3 sequence (DNA): TGTGCCAGCAGCTTGGCCCGTCAGGACAGACAAGAGACCCAGTACTTC.